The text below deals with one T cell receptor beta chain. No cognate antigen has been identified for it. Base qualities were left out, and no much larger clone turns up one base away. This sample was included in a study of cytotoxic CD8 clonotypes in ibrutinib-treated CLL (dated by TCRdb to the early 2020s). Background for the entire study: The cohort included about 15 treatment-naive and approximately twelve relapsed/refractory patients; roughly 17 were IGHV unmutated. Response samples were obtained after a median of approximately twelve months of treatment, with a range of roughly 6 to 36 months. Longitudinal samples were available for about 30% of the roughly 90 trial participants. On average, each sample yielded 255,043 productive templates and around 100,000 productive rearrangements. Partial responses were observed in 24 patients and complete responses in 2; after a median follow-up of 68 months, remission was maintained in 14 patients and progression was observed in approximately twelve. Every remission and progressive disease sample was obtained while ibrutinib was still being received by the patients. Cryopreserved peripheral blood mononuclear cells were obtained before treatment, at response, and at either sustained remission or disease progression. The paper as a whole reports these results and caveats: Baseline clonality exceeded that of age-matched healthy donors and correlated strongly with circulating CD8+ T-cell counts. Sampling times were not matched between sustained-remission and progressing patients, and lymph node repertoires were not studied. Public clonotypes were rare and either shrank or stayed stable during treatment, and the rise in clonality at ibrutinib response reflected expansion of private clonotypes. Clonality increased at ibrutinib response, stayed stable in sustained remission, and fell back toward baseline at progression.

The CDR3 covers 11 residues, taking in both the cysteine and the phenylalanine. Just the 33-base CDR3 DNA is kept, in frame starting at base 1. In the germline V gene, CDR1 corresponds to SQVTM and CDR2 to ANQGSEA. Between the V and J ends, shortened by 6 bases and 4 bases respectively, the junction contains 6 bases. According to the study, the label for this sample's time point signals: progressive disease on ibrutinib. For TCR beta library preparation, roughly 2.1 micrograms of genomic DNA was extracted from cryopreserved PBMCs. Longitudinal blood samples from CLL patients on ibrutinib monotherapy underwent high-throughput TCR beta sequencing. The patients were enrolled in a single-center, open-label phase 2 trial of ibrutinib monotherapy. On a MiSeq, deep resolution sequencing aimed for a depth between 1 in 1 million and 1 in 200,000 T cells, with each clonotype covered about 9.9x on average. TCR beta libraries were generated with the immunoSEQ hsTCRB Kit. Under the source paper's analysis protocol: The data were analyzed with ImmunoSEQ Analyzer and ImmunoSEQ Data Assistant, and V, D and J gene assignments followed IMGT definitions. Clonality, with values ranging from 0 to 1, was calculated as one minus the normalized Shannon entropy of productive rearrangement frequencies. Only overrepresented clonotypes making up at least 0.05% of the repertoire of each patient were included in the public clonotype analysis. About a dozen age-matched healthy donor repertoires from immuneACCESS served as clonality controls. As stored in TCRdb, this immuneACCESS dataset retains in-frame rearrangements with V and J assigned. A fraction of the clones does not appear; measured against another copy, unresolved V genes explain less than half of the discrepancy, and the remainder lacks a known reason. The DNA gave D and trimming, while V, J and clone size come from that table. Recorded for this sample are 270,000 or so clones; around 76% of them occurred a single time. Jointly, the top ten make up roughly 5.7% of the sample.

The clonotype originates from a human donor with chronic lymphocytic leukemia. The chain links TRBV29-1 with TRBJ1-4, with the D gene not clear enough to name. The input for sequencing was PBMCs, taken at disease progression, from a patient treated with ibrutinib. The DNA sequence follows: TGCAGCGTGGACCGTAATGAAAAACTGTTTTTT. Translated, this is CSVDRNEKLFF.